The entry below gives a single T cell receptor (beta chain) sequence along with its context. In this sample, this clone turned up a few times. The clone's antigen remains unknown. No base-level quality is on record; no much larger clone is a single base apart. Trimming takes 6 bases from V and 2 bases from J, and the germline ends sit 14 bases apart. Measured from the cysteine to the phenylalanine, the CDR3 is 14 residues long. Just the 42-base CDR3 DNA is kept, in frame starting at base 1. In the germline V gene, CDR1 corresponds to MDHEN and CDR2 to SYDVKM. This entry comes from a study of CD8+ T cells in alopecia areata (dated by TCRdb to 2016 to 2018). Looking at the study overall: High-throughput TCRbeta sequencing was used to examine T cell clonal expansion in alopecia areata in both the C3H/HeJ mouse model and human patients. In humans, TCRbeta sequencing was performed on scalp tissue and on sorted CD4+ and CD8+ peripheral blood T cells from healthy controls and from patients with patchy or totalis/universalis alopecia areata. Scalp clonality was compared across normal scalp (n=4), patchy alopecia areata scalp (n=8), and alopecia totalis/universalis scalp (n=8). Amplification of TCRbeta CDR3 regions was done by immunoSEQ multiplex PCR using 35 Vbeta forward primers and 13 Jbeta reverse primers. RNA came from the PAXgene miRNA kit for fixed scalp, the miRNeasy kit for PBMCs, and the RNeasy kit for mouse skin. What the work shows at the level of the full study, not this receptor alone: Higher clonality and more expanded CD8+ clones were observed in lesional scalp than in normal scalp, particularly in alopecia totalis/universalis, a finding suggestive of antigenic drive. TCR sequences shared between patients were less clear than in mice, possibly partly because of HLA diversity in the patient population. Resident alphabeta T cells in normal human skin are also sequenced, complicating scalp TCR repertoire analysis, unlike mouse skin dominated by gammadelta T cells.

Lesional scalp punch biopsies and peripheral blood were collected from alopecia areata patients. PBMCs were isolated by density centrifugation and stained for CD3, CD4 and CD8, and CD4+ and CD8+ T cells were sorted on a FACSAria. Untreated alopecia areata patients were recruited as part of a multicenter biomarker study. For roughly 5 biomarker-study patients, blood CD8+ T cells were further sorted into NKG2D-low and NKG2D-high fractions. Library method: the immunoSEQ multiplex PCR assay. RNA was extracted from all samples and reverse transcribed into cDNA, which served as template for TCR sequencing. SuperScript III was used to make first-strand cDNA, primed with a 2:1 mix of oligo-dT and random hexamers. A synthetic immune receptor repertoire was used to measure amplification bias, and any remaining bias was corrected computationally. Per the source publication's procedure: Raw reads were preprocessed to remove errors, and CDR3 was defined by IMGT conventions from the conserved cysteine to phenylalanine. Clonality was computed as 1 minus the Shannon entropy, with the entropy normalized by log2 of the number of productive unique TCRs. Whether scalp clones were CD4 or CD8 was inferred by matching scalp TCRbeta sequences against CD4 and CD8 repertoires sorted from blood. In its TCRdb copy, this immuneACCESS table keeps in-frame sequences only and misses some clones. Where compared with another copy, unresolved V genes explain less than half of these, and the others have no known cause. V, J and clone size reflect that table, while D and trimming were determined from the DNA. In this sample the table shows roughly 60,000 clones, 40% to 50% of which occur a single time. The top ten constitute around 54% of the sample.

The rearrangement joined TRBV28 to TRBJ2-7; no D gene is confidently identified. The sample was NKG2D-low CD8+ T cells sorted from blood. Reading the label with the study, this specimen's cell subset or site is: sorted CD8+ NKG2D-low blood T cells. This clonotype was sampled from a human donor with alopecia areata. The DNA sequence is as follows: TGTGCCAGCAGACCGGGCCGCATCCCCTACGAGCAGTACTTC. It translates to CASRPGRIPYEQYF.